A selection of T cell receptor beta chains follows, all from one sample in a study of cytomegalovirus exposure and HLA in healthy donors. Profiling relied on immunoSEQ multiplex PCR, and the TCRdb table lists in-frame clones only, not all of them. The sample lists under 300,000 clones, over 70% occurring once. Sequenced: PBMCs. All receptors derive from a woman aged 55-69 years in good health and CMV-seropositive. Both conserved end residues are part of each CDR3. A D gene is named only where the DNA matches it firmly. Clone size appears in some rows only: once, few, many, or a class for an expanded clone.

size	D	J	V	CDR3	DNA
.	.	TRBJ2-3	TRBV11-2	CASSPRLAAALDTQYF	TGTGCCAGCAGCCCAAGGTTGGCGGCGGCATTAGATACGCAGTATTTT
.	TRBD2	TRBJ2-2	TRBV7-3	CASSPGLAGPGELFF	TGTGCCAGCAGCCCGGGGCTAGCGGGGCCCGGGGAGCTGTTTTTT
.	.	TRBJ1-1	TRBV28	CASSSGFEAFF	TGTGCCAGCAGTTCAGGGTTTGAAGCTTTCTTT
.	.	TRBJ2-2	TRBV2	CASRERALNTGELFF	TGTGCCAGCAGAGAGCGGGCCCTAAACACCGGGGAGCTGTTTTTT
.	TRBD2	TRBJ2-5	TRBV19	CASSPGLAGMVRSKETQYF	TGTGCCAGTAGTCCGGGACTAGCGGGAATGGTTCGGTCAAAAGAGACCCAGTACTTC
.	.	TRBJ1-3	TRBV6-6	CASSYRDSLLGNTIYF	TGTGCCAGCAGTTACCGGGACTCACTCCTTGGAAACACCATATATTTT
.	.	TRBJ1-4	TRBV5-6	CASSLAKGRVDEKLFF	TGTGCCAGCAGCTTGGCAAAAGGCAGGGTGGATGAAAAACTGTTTTTT
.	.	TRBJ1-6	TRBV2	CASSESLYNSPLHF	TGTGCCAGCAGTGAGTCGCTCTACAATTCACCCCTCCACTTT
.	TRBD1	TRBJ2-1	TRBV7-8	CASSLPDRARAYNEQFF	TGTGCCAGCAGCTTACCAGACAGGGCCCGTGCCTACAATGAGCAGTTCTTC
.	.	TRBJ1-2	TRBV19	CASNDRRYGYTF	TGTGCCAGTAACGACAGACGCTATGGCTACACCTTC
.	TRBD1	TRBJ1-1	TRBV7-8	CASSPGTGRWEAFF	TGTGCCAGCAGCCCCGGGACAGGACGATGGGAAGCTTTCTTT
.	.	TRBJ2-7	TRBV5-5	CASSFSLAGYEQYF	TGTGCCAGCAGCTTCTCCCTGGCGGGCTACGAGCAGTACTTC
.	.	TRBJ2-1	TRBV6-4	CASSPLQGGSQFF	TGTGCCAGCAGTCCCCTGCAGGGAGGTTCGCAGTTCTTC
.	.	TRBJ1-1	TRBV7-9	CSSSLVDSEAFF	TGTTCCAGCAGCTTAGTGGACAGTGAAGCTTTCTTT
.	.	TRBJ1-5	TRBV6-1	CASSDGHLISNQPQHF	TGTGCCAGCAGTGACGGACACCTGATAAGCAATCAGCCCCAGCATTTT
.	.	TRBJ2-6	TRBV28	CASSLGRRIWSGANVLTF	TGTGCCAGCAGTTTAGGCAGGCGAATTTGGTCTGGGGCCAACGTCCTGACTTTC
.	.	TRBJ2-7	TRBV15	CATSRGGVLYEQYF	TGTGCCACCAGCAGAGGGGGAGTCCTCTACGAGCAGTACTTC
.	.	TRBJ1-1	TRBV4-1	CASSQESPGMGTEAFF	TGCGCCAGCAGCCAAGAAAGTCCAGGGATGGGCACTGAAGCTTTCTTT
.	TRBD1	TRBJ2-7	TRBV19	CASSKGTGEYEQYF	TGTGCCAGTAGTAAAGGGACAGGGGAGTACGAGCAGTACTTC
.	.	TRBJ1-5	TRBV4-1	CASSQGPRGGKPQHF	TGCGCCAGCAGCCAAGGTCCCCGGGGGGGGAAACCCCAGCATTTT
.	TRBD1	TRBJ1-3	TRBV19	CATRQGNSGNTIYF	TGTGCCACTAGACAGGGAAACTCTGGAAACACCATATATTTT
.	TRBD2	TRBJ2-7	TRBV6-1	CASSDLVAGSSYEQYF	TGTGCCAGCAGTGATCTGGTAGCGGGAAGCTCCTACGAGCAGTACTTC
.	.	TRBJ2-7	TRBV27	CASSSKVNRVLSYEQYF	TGTGCCAGCAGTTCAAAAGTGAACAGGGTATTATCCTACGAGCAGTACTTC
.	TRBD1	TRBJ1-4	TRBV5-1	CASRQGLATNEKLFF	TGCGCCAGTCGACAGGGCTTGGCAACTAATGAAAAACTGTTTTTT
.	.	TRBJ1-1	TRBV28	CASSLGGKNTEAFF	TGTGCCAGCAGTTTAGGGGGGAAGAACACTGAAGCTTTCTTT
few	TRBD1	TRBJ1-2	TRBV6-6	CASRTGTGFYGYTF	TGTGCCAGCAGAACCGGGACAGGCTTCTATGGCTACACCTTC
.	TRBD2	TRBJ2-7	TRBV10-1	CASSESREGEQYF	TGCGCCAGCAGTGAGTCCAGGGAGGGCGAGCAGTACTTC
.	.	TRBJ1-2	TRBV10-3	CAISDTGHYYGYTF	TGTGCCATCAGCGACACAGGACACTACTATGGCTACACCTTC
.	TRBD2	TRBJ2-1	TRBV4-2	CASSQDTGGSYNEQFF	TGTGCCAGCAGCCAAGATACGGGAGGCTCCTACAATGAGCAGTTCTTC
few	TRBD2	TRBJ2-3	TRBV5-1	CASSSGTSGRGSDTQYF	TGCGCCAGCAGCTCGGGGACTAGCGGGAGGGGGTCAGATACGCAGTATTTT
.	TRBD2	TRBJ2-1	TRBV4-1	CASRQTSGGVGSSYNEQFF	TGCGCCAGCAGGCAGACTAGCGGGGGGGTTGGGAGCTCCTACAATGAGCAGTTCTTC
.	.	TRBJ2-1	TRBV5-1	CASSLGQGGYNEQFF	TGCGCCAGCAGCTTGGGCCAGGGGGGATACAATGAGCAGTTCTTC
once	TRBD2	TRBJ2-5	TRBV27	CASSPLGAGQETQYF	TGTGCCAGCAGTCCCCTGGGAGCGGGACAAGAGACCCAGTACTTC
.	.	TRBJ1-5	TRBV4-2	CASSQDGQHSNQPQHF	TGTGCCAGCAGCCAAGATGGACAGCATAGCAATCAGCCCCAGCATTTT
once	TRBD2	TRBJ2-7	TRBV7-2	CASSHFSGGLSYEQYF	TGTGCCAGCAGCCATTTTAGCGGGGGGCTCTCCTACGAGCAGTACTTC
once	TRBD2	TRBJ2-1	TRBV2	CASSERAGASYNEQFF	TGTGCCAGCAGTGAGCGAGCGGGAGCTTCCTACAATGAGCAGTTCTTC
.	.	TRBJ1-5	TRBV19	CASSPYGTADQPQHF	TGTGCCAGTAGCCCATACGGGACTGCCGATCAGCCCCAGCATTTT
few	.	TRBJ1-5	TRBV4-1	CASSQDGGIGNQPQHF	TGCGCCAGCAGCCAAGATGGAGGGATTGGTAATCAGCCCCAGCATTTT
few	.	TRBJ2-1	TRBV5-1	CASSGAGISYNEQFF	TGCGCCAGCAGCGGAGCGGGCATAAGCTACAATGAGCAGTTCTTC
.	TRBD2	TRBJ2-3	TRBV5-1	CASSLVSGGPRGTQYF	TGCGCCAGCAGCTTGGTCAGCGGGGGACCGAGAGGTACGCAGTATTTT
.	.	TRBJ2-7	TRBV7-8	CASSKDLTLSSYEQYF	TGTGCCAGCAGCAAAGACTTGACTCTGAGCTCCTACGAGCAGTACTTC
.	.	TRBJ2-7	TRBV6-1	CASSEGTHEQYF	TGTGCCAGCAGTGAAGGAACCCACGAGCAGTACTTC
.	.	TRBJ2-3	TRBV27	CASSYRFDYSDTQYF	TGTGCCAGCAGTTACAGATTCGACTACTCAGATACGCAGTATTTT
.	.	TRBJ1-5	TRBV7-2	CASSLGQGNQPQHF	TGTGCCAGCAGCTTAGGGCAGGGAAATCAGCCCCAGCATTTT
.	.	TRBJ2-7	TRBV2	CASSVFYEQYF	TGTGCCAGCAGTGTATTTTACGAGCAGTACTTC
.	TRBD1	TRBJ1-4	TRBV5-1	CASRTGDEKLFF	TGCGCCAGCAGGACAGGGGATGAAAAACTGTTTTTT
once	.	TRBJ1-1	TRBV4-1	CASSQVGGSTEAFF	TGCGCCAGCAGCCAAGTTGGGGGGAGCACTGAAGCTTTCTTT
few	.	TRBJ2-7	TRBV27	CASSPPSSYEQYF	TGTGCCAGCAGTCCCCCGAGCTCCTACGAGCAGTACTTC
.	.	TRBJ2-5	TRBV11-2	CASSPRNGIQETQYF	TGTGCCAGCAGCCCGCGGAACGGGATACAAGAGACCCAGTACTTC
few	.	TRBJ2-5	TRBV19	CASSIEGAQGTQYF	TGTGCCAGTAGTATAGAGGGCGCGCAGGGTACCCAGTACTTC